The present T cell receptor (beta chain) was sequenced within a study of T cell repertoires in cytomegalovirus infection (dated by TCRdb to between 2019 and 2020). About the full investigation: Because public TCR beta signatures pointed to carriage of CMV infection together with the matching HLA type, the HLA type of each donor mattered for the analysis. Results and caveats for the whole study, not just this receptor: The ex vivo response was dominated by HLA-C-restricted CMV-specific TCR beta clonotypes, which also provided the single most frequent clonotype in two of eight donors. In both this cohort and an independent cohort of 300 to 450 donors, the cumulative frequency of public TCR beta family members distinguished carriers of CMV infection plus the relevant HLA type.

The CDR3 runs 14 amino acids, cysteine and phenylalanine included. Only the CDR3 DNA stays, 42 bases, in frame from base 1. CDR1 MNHNY and CDR2 SVGAGI were looked up in the germline V gene (reference sequence). At the junction V is shortened by 1 base and J by 9 bases; bases outside the gene matches: 8. Sequencing relied on an Illumina HiSeq 1500. The raw public reads went through TCRdb reprocessing: fastp at Q25, MiXCR clone calling, in-frame beta chains kept. Rows with a matching CDR3 protein are joined into one entry that keeps the most common DNA and genes. The sample table records 450,000 to 550,000 distinct CDR3 sequences; approximately 16% of these occur just once. The top ten clones comprise more than 20% of the sample. About this clonotype itself: Its antigen specificity is not known. Since a much larger clone is just one base distant, this may be a read error.

Specimen: CD8+ T cells from PBMCs. The rearrangement combines TRBV6-6 with TRBJ2-7; 8 central nucleotides agree with TRBD2. The clonotype comes from a human donor in good health (CMV status not recorded). Some clones in this sample may be carry-over from other donors' samples. The DNA is as follows: TGTGCCAGCAGTTACTACGGGAGGGCCACCGTGCAGTACTTC. This encodes CASSYYGRATVQYF.